Below are 24 T cell receptor beta chains sequenced from a single sample in a study of T cells after yellow fever vaccination. Using its own MiXCR run on the 5' RACE reads, TCRdb lists one record per CDR3 protein. This sample yields 200,000 to 300,000 distinct CDR3 sequences, of which approximately 6.7% are seen a single time; 1% to 1.2% belongs to the top ten. Sequencing used CD4+ T cells sorted from PBMCs, obtained on the day of the yellow fever booster vaccination. The receptors shown here come from a man under 40 who received the YFV17D yellow fever vaccine.

In its sample, this clonotype was seen many times. This sequence joins TRBV7-2 and TRBJ2-1; D remains ambiguous. CDR1 SGHTA and CDR2 FQGNSA come from the germline V gene. Trimming took off 4 bases at V and 8 bases at J, with 21 bases between the two ends. The CDR3 sequence is 16 residues long. CDR3 sequence (DNA): TGTGCCAGCAGCTCTGTACAAATTGAGACCCGGTATGAGCAGTTCTTC. This encodes CASSSVQIETRYEQFF.

This clonotype was counted ten times or more. The chain couples TRBV10-3 to TRBJ2-3; D may be TRBD1 (6 bases). The V end lost 2 bases, the J end lost 3 bases, and 6 bases lay between the germline ends. The germline CDR1 and CDR2 sequences are ENHRY and SYGVKD. This CDR3 region has 13 residues. The CDR3, as DNA: TGTGCCATCAGTGAGGGACAGACAGATACGCAGTATTTT. Its translation: CAISEGQTDTQYF.

CDR3 sequence reads: CASSLAVLNTEAFF. CDR3 nucleotides: TGTGCCAGCAGCTTAGCGGTCTTGAACACTGAAGCTTTCTTT. The chain has TRBV7-2 and TRBJ1-1; D uncertain. Looked up from germline, CDR1 is SGHTA and CDR2 is FQGNSA. Trimming left V 0 bases short and J 0 bases short, with 5 bases between. This CDR3 is 14 amino acids long. The complete variable domain, with remaining parts taken from reference TRBV7-2 and TRBJ1-1, reads GAGVSQSPSNKVTEKGKDVELRCDPISGHTALYWYRQSLGQGLEFLIYFQGNSAPDKSGLPSDRFSAERTGGSVSTLTIQRTQQEDSAVYLCASSLAVLNTEAFFGQGTRLTVV.

This clonotype was seen ten or more times. The chain combines TRBV27 with TRBJ2-2; D gene ambiguous. This CDR3 region has 14 residues. Germline values: CDR1 MNHEY, CDR2 SMNVEV (reference sequence). V was shortened by 1 base and J by 5 bases, with 8 bases between the two germline ends. DNA of the CDR3: TGTGCCAGCAGTTTATTGTCGGGTACCGGGGAGCTGTTTTTT. It codes for CASSLLSGTGELFF.

V usage is TRBV29-1 and J usage is TRBJ2-5; TRBD2 aligns across 9 bases. The V and J ends lost 4 bases and 5 bases, in that order; junction bases with no gene match: 8. The CDR3 has 14 amino acids. The germline V gene has CDR1 SQVTM and CDR2 ANQGSEA. The chain's CDR3 is CSVVSSGIGETQYF. In DNA, the CDR3 is TGCAGCGTTGTGTCTAGCGGGATAGGCGAGACCCAGTACTTC.

This clonotype was seen only a few times. V gene TRBV7-2 combines with J gene TRBJ2-3; D is ambiguous. CDR1 and CDR2 (germline): SGHTA, FQGNSA. Trimming pared 5 bases from V and 2 bases from J, leaving 11 bases between. The CDR3 extends over 14 amino acids. The CDR3 loop is CASSPYTHTDTQYF. CDR3 coding DNA: TGTGCCAGCAGCCCCTACACCCACACAGATACGCAGTATTTT. Full variable domain (remainder filled in from reference TRBV7-2 and TRBJ2-3): GAGVSQSPSNKVTEKGKDVELRCDPISGHTALYWYRQSLGQGLEFLIYFQGNSAPDKSGLPSDRFSAERTGGSVSTLTIQRTQQEDSAVYLCASSPYTHTDTQYFGPGTRLTVL.

This clonotype was found many times. This chain joins TRBV5-1 and TRBJ2-2; D is ambiguous. The CDR3 consists of 16 residues. The germline CDR1 and CDR2 sequences are SGHRS and YFSETQ. The V and J ends lost 0 bases and 0 bases respectively, with 9 bases between them. CDR3: CASSLGSGPNTGELFF. CDR3 bases: TGCGCCAGCAGCTTGGGGTCTGGCCCGAACACCGGGGAGCTGTTTTTT.

V gene TRBV29-1 combines with J gene TRBJ1-2; D ambiguous. CDR3 length: 10 amino acids. The V gene's germline CDR1 is SQVTM and CDR2 ANQGSEA. V lost 0 bases, J lost 9 bases, and 5 bases lay in between. The CDR3 spells CSVEETRYTF. DNA of the CDR3: TGCAGCGTTGAAGAAACTCGCTACACCTTC.

This clonotype was recorded at least ten times. V and J are TRBV20-1 and TRBJ2-5, with a weak D call TRBD2 (6 bases). Germline V gives CDR1 DFQATT, CDR2 SNEGSKA (reference sequence). CDR3 length: 14 residues. V lost 6 bases, J lost 6 bases, and 20 bases lay in between. In nucleotides, the CDR3 is TGCAGTGCCCGAAACGGCCGGGAGCGCAAGACCCAGTACTTC. Protein: CSARNGRERKTQYF.

Details on this clonotype: This sequence may be a read error, since a much larger clone differs from it by one base. The chain recombines TRBV5-1 with TRBJ2-4; D is unclear. V dropped 4 bases and J dropped 0 bases, with 5 bases sitting between them. CDR3 length: 13 residues. Germline values: CDR1 SGHRS, CDR2 YFSETQ. The CDR3, as DNA: TGCGCCAGCAGCATCGAAGCCAAAAACATTCAGTACTTC. This codes for CASSIEAKNIQYF.

This clonotype turned up a few times. The rearrangement uses TRBV28 and TRBJ1-1, with D maybe TRBD1 (6 bases). Germline CDR1 is MDHEN and CDR2 is SYDVKM. V lost 7 bases, J lost 1 base, and 16 bases lay in between. The CDR3 sequence is 15 residues long. The CDR3 spells CASTVGAQGNTEAFF. CDR3 coding DNA: TGTGCCAGCACCGTGGGGGCGCAGGGGAACACTGAAGCTTTCTTT.

A few counts support this clonotype. V gene TRBV10-3 combines with J gene TRBJ2-5; 14 bases align to TRBD2. Germline lookup yields CDR1 ENHRY and CDR2 SYGVKD. The CDR3 has 16 residues. With V trimmed by 0 bases and J by 3 bases, 0 bases remained unmatched. For the CDR3, the DNA is TGTGCCATCAGTGAGTCGACTAGCGGGAGGGAAGAGACCCAGTACTTC. It codes for CAISESTSGREETQYF.

Note on this clonotype: A read error is possible here, since a much larger clone lies one base away. The gene calls are TRBV12-3 or TRBV12-4 and TRBJ2-1; D may match TRBD1 or TRBD2 (6 bases each). This CDR3 region has 15 residues. Trimming pared 1 base from V and 8 bases from J, leaving 15 bases between. The CDR3 here is CASSLGRGRCHEQFF. The CDR3 nucleotides are TGTGCCAGCAGTTTAGGGAGGGGGAGGTGCCATGAGCAGTTCTTC.

This clonotype appeared many times. The CDR3: CASSLALAGADTGELFF. DNA for the CDR3: TGCGCCAGCAGCTTGGCCTTAGCGGGAGCAGATACCGGGGAGCTGTTTTTT. V is TRBV5-1 and J is TRBJ2-2; 9 bases align to TRBD2. J lost 5 bases, V lost 0 bases, and 8 bases had no gene match. CDR3 size: 17 residues. Germline CDR1 and CDR2: SGHRS and YFSETQ.

DNA of the CDR3: TGCAGTGCTAGAGATGGGGCAGGGAAGTCCACTGAAGCTTTCTTT. Its translation is CSARDGAGKSTEAFF. The chain is built from TRBV20-1 and TRBJ1-1; D perhaps matches TRBD1 (5 bases). The CDR3 runs 15 residues. V shed 0 bases and J shed 4 bases, with 15 bases lying between them. Germline-derived CDR1 and CDR2 are DFQATT and SNEGSKA (reference sequence).

The chain joins TRBV29-1 to TRBJ1-1; D call uncertain. Trimming removed 2 bases at V and 3 bases at J, with 10 bases between. Germline V gene sequence: CDR1 SQVTM, CDR2 ANQGSEA. This CDR3 is built from 13 residues. CDR3 loop: CSVEPFQYTEAFF. In DNA, the CDR3 is TGCAGCGTTGAACCTTTCCAGTACACTGAAGCTTTCTTT.

This clonotype has just a few counts. One end of the junction is discordant with germline, which a read error may explain. The genes are TRBV10-3 and TRBJ2-7; D ambiguous. CDR1 is ENHRY and CDR2 is SYGVKD in the germline V gene. CDR3 length equals 12 residues. CDR3 sequence reads: CAIGESSYEQYF. The DNA of the CDR3 is TGTGCCATCGGTGAGAGCTCCTACGAGCAGTACTTC.

This rearrangement joins TRBV10-3 to TRBJ2-5; D may be TRBD2 (6 bases). Germline CDR1 and CDR2: ENHRY and SYGVKD. V was trimmed by 6 bases and J by 1 base, leaving 12 bases between them. The CDR3 covers 14 residues. The CDR3 region is CAIRDPGLQETQYF. In nucleotides, the CDR3 is TGTGCCATCAGGGATCCGGGACTCCAAGAGACCCAGTACTTC.

V gene TRBV20-1 combines with J gene TRBJ1-4, with D unresolved. The V gene lost 6 bases and the J gene lost 0 bases, with 11 bases spanning the gap. The CDR3 sequence is 14 residues long. CDR1 and CDR2 (germline): DFQATT, SNEGSKA (reference sequence). The CDR3 DNA follows: TGCAGTGCCCCAATGACCGCAACTAATGAAAAACTGTTTTTT. Translating it yields CSAPMTATNEKLFF.

Many counts were recorded for this clonotype. The chain couples TRBV5-1 to TRBJ2-7; perhaps D is TRBD1 or TRBD2 (6 bases each). Trimming removed 4 bases at V and 2 bases at J, with 19 bases between. This CDR3 contains 16 residues. CDR1 SGHRS and CDR2 YFSETQ come from the germline V gene. CDR3 in DNA: TGCGCCAGCAGCGGCTCGTTCAGGGGAGGTACCTACGAGCAGTACTTC. It encodes CASSGSFRGGTYEQYF.

This clonotype was picked up many times. The chain couples TRBV2 to TRBJ2-1; D perhaps matches TRBD2 (6 bases). The germline gives CDR1 SNHLY, CDR2 FYNNEI. Trimming pared 7 bases from V and 9 bases from J, leaving 16 bases between. The CDR3 contains 13 residues. In DNA, the CDR3 is TGTGCCAGCAAGAGGGAAAGGGGAGGTGAGCAGTTCTTC. This gives the protein CASKRERGGEQFF.

The chain has TRBV5-4 and TRBJ1-1; D gene uncertain. V was clipped by 5 bases and J by 0 bases, with 14 bases between them. The CDR3 totals 15 residues. Germline V lookup: CDR1 SGHNT, CDR2 YYREEE (reference sequence). CDR3 loop: CASSSEAGLNTEAFF. CDR3 nucleotide sequence: TGTGCCAGCAGTTCCGAGGCGGGGTTGAACACTGAAGCTTTCTTT.

This clonotype was seen only a few times. The V gene is TRBV12-3 or TRBV12-4, the J gene TRBJ2-3; TRBD2 matches 9 bases. CDR3 size: 16 residues. The ends lost 6 bases at V and 5 bases at J; junction bases unmatched: 12. CDR3 amino acids: CASSPPRREGKDTQYF. CDR3 nucleotide sequence: TGTGCCAGCAGCCCGCCCCGGCGGGAGGGCAAAGATACGCAGTATTTT.

This clonotype was seen a handful of times. The chain carries TRBV6-1 and TRBJ2-5; 10 positions match TRBD1. The V segment lost 7 bases and the J segment 5 bases; nucleotides outside the gene matches: 13. This CDR3 has 16 residues. Looked up from germline, CDR1 is MNHNS and CDR2 is SASEGT. The CDR3 nucleotides are TGTGCCAGCACCTACCGCAGCCCGGACAGGGGGGAGACCCAGTACTTC. Amino acids: CASTYRSPDRGETQYF.